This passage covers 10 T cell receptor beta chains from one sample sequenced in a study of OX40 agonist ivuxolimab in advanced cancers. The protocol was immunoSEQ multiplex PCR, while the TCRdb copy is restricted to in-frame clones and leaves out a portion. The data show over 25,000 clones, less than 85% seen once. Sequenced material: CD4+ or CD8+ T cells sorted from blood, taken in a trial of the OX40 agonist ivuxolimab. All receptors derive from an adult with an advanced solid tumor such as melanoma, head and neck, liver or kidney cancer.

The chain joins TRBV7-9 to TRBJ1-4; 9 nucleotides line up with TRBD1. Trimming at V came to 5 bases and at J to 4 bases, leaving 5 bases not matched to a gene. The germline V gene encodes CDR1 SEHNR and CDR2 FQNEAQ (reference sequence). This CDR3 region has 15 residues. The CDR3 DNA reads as TGTGCCAGCAGCCCCGGACAGGGGAATAATGAAAAACTGTTTTTT. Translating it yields CASSPGQGNNEKLFF.

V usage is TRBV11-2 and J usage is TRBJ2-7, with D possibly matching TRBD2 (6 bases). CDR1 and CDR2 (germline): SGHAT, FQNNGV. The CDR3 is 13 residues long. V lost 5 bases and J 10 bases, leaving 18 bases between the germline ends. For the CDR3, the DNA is TGTGCCAGCAGCCTGCCGGAGGGCCTCCAACAGTACTTC. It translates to CASSLPEGLQQYF. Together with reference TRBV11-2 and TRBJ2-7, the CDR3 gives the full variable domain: EAGVAQSPRYKIIEKRQSVAFWCNPISGHATLYWYQQILGQGPKLLIQFQNNGVVDDSQLPKDRFSAERLKGVDSTLKIQPAKLEDSAVYLCASSLPEGLQQYFGPGTRLTVT.

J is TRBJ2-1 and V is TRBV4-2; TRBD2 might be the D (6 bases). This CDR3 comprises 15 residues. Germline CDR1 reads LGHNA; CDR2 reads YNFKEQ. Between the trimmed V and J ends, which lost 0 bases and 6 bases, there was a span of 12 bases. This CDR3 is CASSQEAGRPNEQFF. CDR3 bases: TGTGCCAGCAGCCAAGAAGCGGGTCGTCCCAATGAGCAGTTCTTC.

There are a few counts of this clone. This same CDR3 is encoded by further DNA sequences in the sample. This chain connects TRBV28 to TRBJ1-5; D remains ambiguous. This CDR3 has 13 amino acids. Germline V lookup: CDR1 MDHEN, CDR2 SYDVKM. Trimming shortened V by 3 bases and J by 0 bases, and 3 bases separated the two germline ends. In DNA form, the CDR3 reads TGTGCCAGCAGTTTGTATAGCAATCAGCCCCAGCATTTT. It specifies CASSLYSNQPQHF.

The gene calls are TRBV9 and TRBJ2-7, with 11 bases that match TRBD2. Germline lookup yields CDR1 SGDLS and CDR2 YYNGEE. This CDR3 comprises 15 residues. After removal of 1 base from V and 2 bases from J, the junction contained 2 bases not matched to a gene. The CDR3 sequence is CASSVTSGSPYEQYF. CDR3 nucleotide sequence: TGTGCCAGCAGCGTAACTAGCGGGAGTCCCTACGAGCAGTACTTC. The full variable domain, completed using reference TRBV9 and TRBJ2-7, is DSGVTQTPKHLITATGQRVTLRCSPRSGDLSVYWYQQSLDQGLQFLIQYYNGEERAKGNILERFSAQQFPDLHSELNLSSLELGDSALYFCASSVTSGSPYEQYFGPGTRLTVT.

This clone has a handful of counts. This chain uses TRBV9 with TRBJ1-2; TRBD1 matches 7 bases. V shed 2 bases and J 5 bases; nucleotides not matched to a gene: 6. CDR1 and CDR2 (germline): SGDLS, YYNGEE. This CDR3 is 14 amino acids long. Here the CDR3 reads CASSVGQSVYGYTF. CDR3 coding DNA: TGTGCCAGCAGCGTGGGACAGTCCGTATATGGCTACACCTTC.

The CDR3 DNA follows: TGTGCCAGCAGCCCAGGGGTGGGACCGGTCTACAATGAGCAGTTCTTC. As protein: CASSPGVGPVYNEQFF. The chain employs TRBV9 and TRBJ2-1; D perhaps matches TRBD1 (6 bases). Germline V gene sequence: CDR1 SGDLS, CDR2 YYNGEE. V gave up 4 bases and J gave up 3 bases, with 17 bases separating them. The CDR3 sequence is 16 residues long.

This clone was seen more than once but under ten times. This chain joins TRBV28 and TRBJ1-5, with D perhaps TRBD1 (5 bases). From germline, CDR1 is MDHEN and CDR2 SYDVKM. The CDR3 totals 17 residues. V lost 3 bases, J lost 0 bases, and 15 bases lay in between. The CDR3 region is CASSFGDRLDSNQPQHF. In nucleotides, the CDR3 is TGTGCCAGCAGTTTTGGGGACCGTTTAGATAGCAATCAGCCCCAGCATTTT.

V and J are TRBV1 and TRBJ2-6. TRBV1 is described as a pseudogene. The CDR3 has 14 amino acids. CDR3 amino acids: CTSSLQSRANVLTF. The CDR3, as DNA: TGCACCAGCAGTCTCCAAAGTCGGGCCAACGTCCTGACTTTC.

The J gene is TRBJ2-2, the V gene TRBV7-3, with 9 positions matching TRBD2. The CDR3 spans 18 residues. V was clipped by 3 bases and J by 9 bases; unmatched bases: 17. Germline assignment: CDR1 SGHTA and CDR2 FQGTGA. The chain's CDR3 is CASSFSRVAGGPVRELFF. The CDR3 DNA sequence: TGTGCCAGCAGCTTCTCGAGGGTTGCGGGAGGGCCGGTCCGGGAGCTGTTTTTT.